This TCR beta chain was identified during a study of T cells after yellow fever vaccination. Study as a whole: SMART-Seq v4 Ultra Low Input prepared libraries from low-cell fractions. The study, taken as a whole, reports: Some clonotypes were seen in both the CD4 and the CD8 compartments. These made up a small share and likely arose from convergent recombination.

To note about this clonotype: Its target is unknown.

The length of the CDR3 is 16 residues. After removal of 0 bases from V and 7 bases from J, the junction contained 6 bases not matched to a gene. Germline CDR1 reads MNHEY; CDR2 reads SVGAGI. TCRdb re-analysed the 5' RACE reads in MiXCR, keeping a single row per CDR3 protein. Of 350,000 or so distinct CDR3 sequences listed, 8.1% are singletons. The chain couples TRBV6-5 to TRBJ2-2; 9 bases align to TRBD1. This specimen was PBMCs, taken more than 40 days after the first yellow fever vaccination. This clonotype was obtained from a young man who received the YFV17D yellow fever vaccine. The CDR3 region is CASSYSRDRVDGELFF. Here the CDR3 DNA reads TGTGCCAGCAGTTACTCCCGGGACAGGGTGGACGGGGAGCTGTTTTTT.